This entry features one T cell receptor beta chain sequence. Its antigen is not known. This sample stems from a study of T cells after yellow fever vaccination. Study as a whole: Low-cell-number fractions underwent preparation using SMART-Seq v4 Ultra Low Input. Findings and caveats of the study: The secondary response showed a weaker magnitude and a faster peak, day 5 versus 15.

TCRdb re-called the 5' RACE reads with MiXCR, one entry per CDR3 protein. The sample lists hundreds of thousands of distinct CDR3 sequences; roughly 13% were seen once. V lost 4 bases to trimming and J lost 4 bases, with 19 bases between them. This CDR3 has 16 amino acids. The sample here was PBMCs, taken on the day of the yellow fever booster vaccination. This TCR was recovered from a man aged 30 to 39 who received the YFV17D yellow fever vaccine. This sequence joins TRBV12-3 or TRBV12-4 and TRBJ2-5; D uncertain. This CDR3 reads CASSSPSDGSRETQYF. CDR3 nucleotide sequence: TGTGCCAGCAGTTCGCCCTCGGATGGGTCGCGAGAGACCCAGTACTTC.